This T cell receptor (beta chain) is drawn from a study of blood T cells in healthy people across ages. Study-wide findings and caveats: Estimates drawn from one million T cells were deemed to understate diversity.

Germline CDR1 reads SGDLS; CDR2 reads YYNGEE. The CDR3 has 15 residues. A word on this clonotype: Its antigen is not identified. The junction differs from germline at one of its ends, possibly a read error.

A second PCR, run for roughly 7 to 11 cycles, used a sample-barcoded 5' primer plus a J-beta primer mix. TCRdb re-analysed the 5' RACE reads in MiXCR, keeping a single row per CDR3 protein. Here the sample spans 800,000 to 950,000 distinct CDR3 sequences, just under 30% being singletons. These data were also reused for a study on T cells of mothers and their children. That study adds: The donor cohort consisted of three healthy Caucasian mothers and their six children. Overlap measured in related mother-child pairs was slightly, non-significantly higher than in unrelated pairs. T cell clones that were persistent and microchimeric went undetected.

This chain connects TRBV9 to TRBJ1-4, with D possibly matching TRBD1 (5 bases). Material for sequencing was blood. This receptor was taken from a middle-aged woman in good health. In nucleotides, the CDR3 is TGTGCCAGCAGCACCCGGGACGGGGCGGACGAAAAACGGTTTTTT. It translates to CASSTRDGADEKRFF.